This T cell receptor beta chain was sequenced for a study of T cell clonality in common variable immunodeficiency. Findings and limits, study-wide: Shared TCRbeta clones were fewer between CVID subjects than controls.

This clone occurred many times. As yet, its antigen is unknown. The read terminates 3 residues ahead of where the CDR3 ends, so the germline J gene completes it. CDR3 size: 13 residues. The ends were cut back, 7 bases at V and 6 bases at J, with 18 bases in the middle. Germline lookup yields CDR1 DFQATT and CDR2 SNEGSKA (reference sequence). TCRdb's copy holds only in-frame clones and misses some; the assay was immunoSEQ multiplex PCR. The data show 80,000 or so clones, with none appearing a single time. Heparinized whole blood, roughly 5 to 9 ml, came from each donor. The chain uses TRBV20-1 and TRBJ1-1; D remains ambiguous. The source of this sequence is a person aged 18 to 75 in good health. Source material: peripheral blood mononuclear cells. The part of the CDR3 DNA that was read is TGCAGTGTCGCCGTCCCTGAAGGCCCTGAA. As protein: CSVAVPEGPE. The full CDR3 is CSVAVPEGPEAFF.